This T cell receptor beta chain was obtained from a study of T cell responses to AZD1222 COVID-19 vaccine. Turning to the study itself: Pooling was applied to second doses at about 4 or about 12 weeks.

V was cut by 1 base and J by 5 bases, with 14 bases left in between. Germline V gene lookup returns CDR1 LGHDT and CDR2 YNNKEL (reference sequence). The CDR3 is made up of 15 amino acids. Overall study results and limits: Epitopes outside B.1.351 and B.1.1.7 mutated regions reportedly drew nearly half of spike TCRs.

On this clone itself: Its antigen remains unidentified.

The table came from immunoSEQ multiplex PCR; TCRdb's copy has only in-frame clones and leaves some out. The top ten hold roughly 6.5% of the sample, which has 80,000 to 100,000 clones, approximately 86% seen once. The sample here was peripheral blood, taken on day 0 of AZD1222 vaccination. This TCR came from an adult in good health. This chain joins TRBV3-1 (or the pseudogene TRBV3-2) and TRBJ1-2; TRBD1 is a possible D gene (5 bases). CDR3 in DNA: TGTGCCAGCAGCCAAGGGTGGGGGTCTCGTTATGGCTACACCTTC. Its translation: CASSQGWGSRYGYTF.